The 8 T cell receptor beta chains given below trace back to one sample, sequenced in a study of long-term antiretroviral therapy in people with HIV. Version v3.0 of the immunoSEQ assay ran at survey level. Clones were sequenced by immunoSEQ multiplex PCR, and TCRdb holds only the in-frame ones, with some missing. This sample carries under 15,000 clones, about 88% of them seen once, and the ten largest clones take 20% to 25%. The sample here was unsorted PBMCs, taken 2.1 years after starting antiretroviral therapy. The receptors derive from a woman aged 35 to 49 with HIV.

V gene TRBV7-3 combines with J gene TRBJ1-1, with D possibly TRBD1 on 5 matching bases. V was shortened by 4 bases and J by 1 base, with 13 bases between the two germline ends. The germline V gene has CDR1 SGHTA and CDR2 FQGTGA. The CDR3 is 15 residues long. The DNA for the CDR3 is TGTGCCAGCAGCTCTAGAGGAGGGGCGAACACTGAAGCTTTCTTT. Protein: CASSSRGGANTEAFF.

This chain uses TRBV11-3 with TRBJ2-7; unclear D gene. V was shortened by 0 bases and J by 6 bases, with 9 bases between the two germline ends. The CDR3 extends over 13 amino acids. CDR1 is SGHNT and CDR2 is YENEEA in the germline V gene. CDR3 residues: CASSLDGWSEQYF. DNA for the CDR3: TGTGCCAGCAGCTTAGATGGCTGGAGCGAGCAGTACTTC.

The rearrangement joins TRBV5-1 to TRBJ1-1; D unclear. V was trimmed by 1 base and J by 0 bases, leaving 16 bases between them. Germline V gene data show CDR1 as SGHRS and CDR2 as YFSETQ. CDR3 length: 17 amino acids. CDR3 loop: CASSLLGSGVMNTEAFF. The DNA for the CDR3 is TGCGCCAGCAGCTTGTTGGGATCGGGCGTCATGAACACTGAAGCTTTCTTT. The variable domain in full, completed from reference TRBV5-1 and TRBJ1-1, reads KAGVTQTPRYLIKTRGQQVTLSCSPISGHRSVSWYQQTPGQGLQFLFEYFSETQRNKGNFPGRFSGRQFSNSRSEMNVSTLELGDSALYLCASSLLGSGVMNTEAFFGQGTRLTVV.

This chain uses TRBV7-2 with TRBJ2-7; the D gene is possibly TRBD1 (7 bases). Trimming stripped 4 bases from V and 7 bases from J, with 26 bases between. CDR1 and CDR2 from the germline V gene are SGHTA and FQGNSA. CDR3 size: 17 residues. CDR3 in amino acids: CASSSGQTGTQSGEQYF. The CDR3 DNA reads as TGTGCCAGCAGCTCCGGCCAGACAGGGACTCAAAGTGGGGAGCAGTACTTC.

The chain joins TRBV4-1 to TRBJ2-5; 8 bases agree with TRBD1. CDR3 size: 15 residues. Per the germline V gene, CDR1 is MGHRA and CDR2 is YSYEKL. The junction had 6 bases not matched to a gene; V was cut back by 3 bases and J by 3 bases. CDR3 bases: TGCGCCAGCAGCCACCCTGGGGACAGGAAAGAGACCCAGTACTTC. Encoded protein: CASSHPGDRKETQYF.

The chain joins TRBV2 to TRBJ2-5; no clear D. V dropped 4 bases and J dropped 4 bases, with 10 bases sitting between them. Germline-derived CDR1 and CDR2 are SNHLY and FYNNEI. The CDR3 has 13 amino acids. The CDR3 sequence: CASSVRPVETQYF. The CDR3 DNA is TGTGCCAGCAGTGTCCGCCCAGTAGAGACCCAGTACTTC. Based on the CDR3 plus reference TRBV2 and TRBJ2-5, the full variable domain is EPEVTQTPSHQVTQMGQEVILRCVPISNHLYFYWYRQILGQKVEFLVSFYNNEISEKSEIFDDQFSVERPDGSNFTLKIRSTKLEDSAMYFCASSVRPVETQYFGPGTRLLVL.

The chain uses TRBV18 and TRBJ2-7, with 11 positions matching TRBD1. This CDR3 is 15 amino acids long. The germline V gene has CDR1 KGHSH and CDR2 LQKENI. J gave up 12 bases and V 4 bases, and 14 bases lay outside the gene matches. The CDR3 spells CASSLQQDRGPDAYF. CDR3 in DNA: TGTGCCAGCTCACTGCAGCAGGACAGGGGGCCTGACGCGTACTTC.

The chain's CDR3 is CASSLGAGAVDTQYF. CDR3 coding DNA: TGCGCCAGCAGCCTTGGGGCGGGGGCCGTAGATACGCAGTATTTT. The rearrangement links TRBV5-1 to TRBJ2-3; possible D gene TRBD2, 7 bases. V was trimmed by 4 bases and J by 5 bases, leaving 17 bases between them. CDR3 length: 15 amino acids. CDR1 SGHRS and CDR2 YFSETQ come from the germline V gene.